The present T cell receptor beta chain was sequenced within a study of T cell responses to AZD1222 COVID-19 vaccine. Study-wide points: The donor group comprised mostly white British people and more females; the analysis possibly underestimated clonal diversity. It was only a handful of AZD1222 recipients who were seropositive at baseline.

CDR3 length: 13 residues. The trim removed 7 bases at V and 7 bases at J, leaving 4 bases unmatched. Germline V lookup: CDR1 SNHLY, CDR2 FYNNEI. With regard to this clone: Its antigen is currently unknown.

Only in-frame clones appear in the TCRdb table, and some are missing; sequencing was by immunoSEQ multiplex PCR. The sample yields about 180,000 clones, 92% seen once. The V call is TRBV2, the J call TRBJ1-4, with 9 bases lining up with TRBD1. This clonotype was sampled from an adult who received the AZD1222 COVID-19 vaccine. The specimen was peripheral blood, collected 28 days after the second AZD1222 dose. CDR3 protein: CASTRDRVEKLFF. CDR3 bases: TGTGCCAGCACCCGGGACAGGGTTGAAAAACTGTTTTTT.